This entry concerns a single T cell receptor (beta chain). Between the trimmed V and J ends, which lost 3 bases and 7 bases, there was a span of 15 bases. Germline values: CDR1 MNHEY, CDR2 SVGAGI. The CDR3 is 14 amino acids. Methods used by the authors: Amplifying reference gene primers gave estimates of nucleated cell counts. Profiled with immunoSEQ multiplex PCR; TCRdb holds only in-frame clones, not every one. That table is the source of V, J and clone size, and D and trimming were worked out from the DNA. Among 23,000 or so clones listed, more than 85% were seen once. This sample stems from a study of blood T cell repertoires in COVID-19. The wider study: Acute and convalescent COVID-19 samples came from the United States, Italy and Spain. T cells, B-cell-depleted T cells, or PBMCs supplied cDNA or gDNA.

The TCR originated in a woman between 65 and 79 years old with active COVID-19. The chain uses TRBV6-5 and TRBJ1-1; D is possibly TRBD1 (6 bases). Sequencing used peripheral blood. The CDR3 DNA follows: TGTGCCAGCAGTTATGGACAGTCCGGTGGTGAAGCTTTCTTT. As protein: CASSYGQSGGEAFF.